A single sample gave rise to the 25 T cell receptor beta chains below, sequenced in a study of breast tumors, draining lymph nodes, adjacent tissues. The lymph nodes were axillary draining lymph nodes from breast cancer patients. TCRdb re-analysed the multiplex PCR reads in MiXCR, keeping a single row per CDR3 protein. The data hold roughly 130,000 distinct CDR3 sequences, with about 20% observed a single time. Input material: axillary lymph node tissue. Receptor source: a female donor with breast cancer. Some clones in this sample may be carry-over from other donors' samples.

The table lists this clonotype with many counts. V is TRBV20-1 and J is TRBJ1-5, with TRBD1 identical over 7 bases. The CDR3 is made up of 16 amino acids. Germline V gene sequence: CDR1 DFQATT, CDR2 SNEGSKA (reference sequence). The trim removed 2 bases at V and 7 bases at J, leaving 14 bases unmatched. The CDR3 spells CSARKPQTGSGQPQHF. The CDR3 DNA sequence: TGCAGTGCTAGAAAACCCCAGACAGGGTCGGGACAGCCCCAGCATTTT.

There are many counts of this clonotype. The chain combines TRBV6-4 with TRBJ2-7; 8 nucleotides align to TRBD1. CDR1 MRHNA and CDR2 SNTAGT come from the germline V gene. The junction had 8 bases not matched to a gene; V was cut back by 6 bases and J by 7 bases. The CDR3 is 13 amino acids. CDR3 protein: CASSLGTGHEQYF. Written as DNA, the CDR3 is TGTGCCAGCAGCCTCGGGACAGGACATGAGCAGTACTTC.

This clonotype occurred many times. V usage is TRBV19 and J usage is TRBJ2-7, with D maybe TRBD1 (6 bases). The V gene's germline CDR1 is LNHDA and CDR2 SQIVND (reference sequence). V lost 5 bases, J lost 1 base, and 12 bases lay in between. The CDR3 has 14 residues. The CDR3 region is CASSSGTPSYEQYF. CDR3 sequence (DNA): TGTGCCAGTAGTTCCGGGACACCATCCTACGAGCAGTACTTC.

In its sample, this clonotype was seen many times. The V call is TRBV6-1, the J call TRBJ2-1; 8 bases agree with TRBD1. V shed 4 bases, J shed 4 bases, and the junction held 12 bases outside the gene matches. The germline CDR1 and CDR2 sequences are MNHNS and SASEGT. The CDR3 contains 17 residues. CDR3 protein: CASSARPGQDLYNEQFF. CDR3 bases: TGTGCCAGCAGTGCCCGCCCGGGACAGGACTTATACAATGAGCAGTTCTTC.

This clonotype was detected ten times or more. V usage is TRBV27 and J usage is TRBJ2-5; D not certain. Trimming removed 0 bases from V and 0 bases from J, with 5 bases in between. CDR1 MNHEY and CDR2 SMNVEV come from the germline V gene (reference sequence). The CDR3 runs 14 residues. Here the CDR3 DNA reads TGTGCCAGCAGTTTATCTCAGTACCAAGAGACCCAGTACTTC. It encodes CASSLSQYQETQYF.

This clonotype has a single count. Being one base from a much bigger clone, this may be a read error. The chain has TRBV3-1 and TRBJ1-3, with D uncertain. The CDR3 length is 15 residues. The germline CDR1 and CDR2 sequences are LGHDT and YNNKEL (reference sequence). The CDR3 loop is CASSQDRSSGNAIYF. In nucleotides, the CDR3 is TGTGCCAGCAGCCAAGATAGGAGCTCTGGAAACGCCATATATTTT.

Ten or more counts support this clonotype. The J gene is TRBJ2-7, the V gene TRBV2, with D uncertain. The CDR3 has 14 amino acids. Germline V CDR1 and CDR2: SNHLY, FYNNEI. Trimming removed 1 base from V and 1 base from J, with 8 bases in between. The CDR3 protein is CASSEERLSYEQYF. Here the CDR3 DNA reads TGTGCCAGCAGTGAAGAACGCCTTTCCTACGAGCAGTACTTC.

For this clonotype: This may stem from a read error, because a much larger clone lies one nucleotide away. Since no conserved phenylalanine or tryptophan closes the CDR3, a read error is the likely cause. The V call is TRBV7-2, the J call TRBJ1-2, with D possibly TRBD1 on 6 matching bases. V was cut by 5 bases and J by 6 bases, with 13 bases left in between. From germline, CDR1 is SGHTA and CDR2 FQGNSA. The CDR3 runs to 13 residues. The DNA of the CDR3 is TGTGCCAGCAGCGTTACATACAGGGATGGCTACACCCTC. The encoded protein is CASSVTYRDGYTL.

This clonotype occurred many times. The chain joins TRBV7-9 to TRBJ1-6, with D tentatively TRBD1 (5 bases). The CDR3 runs 15 residues. In germline, CDR1 is SEHNR, CDR2 FQNEAQ (reference sequence). V gave up 3 bases and J gave up 5 bases, with 11 bases separating them. The CDR3 region is CASSFQTANNSPLHF. The CDR3 DNA is TGTGCCAGCAGCTTTCAGACAGCTAATAATTCACCCCTCCACTTT.

There are many counts of this clonotype. The chain uses TRBV6-5 and TRBJ2-7, with 10 bases identical to TRBD2. The V gene's germline CDR1 is MNHEY and CDR2 SVGAGI. The CDR3 is made up of 17 amino acids. J lost 4 bases, V lost 0 bases, and 9 bases had no gene match. As DNA, the CDR3 is TGTGCCAGCAGTTACTCGATAGCGGGAGGCACTGGGTACGAGCAGTACTTC. This sequence encodes CASSYSIAGGTGYEQYF.

The chain employs TRBV2 and TRBJ2-4; D gene ambiguous. The germline CDR1 and CDR2 sequences are SNHLY and FYNNEI. The CDR3 runs to 11 residues. The CDR3 DNA is TGTGCAAAGGGTCACGGAAACATTCAGTACTTC. Its protein is CAKGHGNIQYF.

Ten or more counts support this clonotype. V usage is TRBV20-1 and J usage is TRBJ2-7; D is ambiguous. Trimming took 4 bases from V and 3 from J, leaving 16 bases between them. The germline V gene has CDR1 DFQATT and CDR2 SNEGSKA (reference sequence). The CDR3 has 14 amino acids. The CDR3 nucleotides read TGCAGTGCTACGCCAAAGGAGAATTACTACGAGCAGTACTTC. It codes for CSATPKENYYEQYF.

This clonotype was seen ten or more times. V usage is TRBV20-1 and J usage is TRBJ2-3; D uncertain. This CDR3 has 11 amino acids. The V end lost 0 bases, the J end lost 5 bases, and 3 bases lay between the germline ends. Germline V gene lookup returns CDR1 DFQATT and CDR2 SNEGSKA (reference sequence). The CDR3 bases are TGCAGTGCTAGAGAGGGAGATACGCAGTATTTT. It yields the protein CSAREGDTQYF.

Points on this clonotype: Possible read error: a much larger clone is one base away. This CDR3 is missing its conserved last phenylalanine or tryptophan, likely due to a read error. The gene calls are TRBV25-1 and TRBJ2-7, with D perhaps TRBD1 (5 bases). The germline CDR1 and CDR2 sequences are MGHDK and SYGVNS. V lost 3 bases, J lost 4 bases, and 13 bases lay in between. CDR3 length: 14 residues. The CDR3 coding sequence is TGTGCCAGCAGTGAGAGCAGGGATTATTACGAGCAGTACCTC. The encoded protein is CASSESRDYYEQYL.

The sample holds many counts of this clonotype. The V call is TRBV20-1, the J call TRBJ2-7; D gene uncertain. V gave up 1 base and J gave up 6 bases, with 10 bases separating them. CDR3 size: 12 residues. Germline assignment: CDR1 DFQATT and CDR2 SNEGSKA (reference sequence). The CDR3 coding sequence is TGCAGTGCTAGAGTGGGGAAGTTCGAGCAGTACTTC. Translated: CSARVGKFEQYF.

This clonotype was counted many times. This chain joins TRBV7-9 and TRBJ1-4; D gene ambiguous. Germline CDR1 reads SEHNR; CDR2 reads FQNEAQ (reference sequence). CDR3 length equals 14 residues. V shed 4 bases and J shed 4 bases, with 10 bases lying between them. Here the CDR3 reads CASSSVVGNEKLFF. The CDR3 nucleotides read TGTGCCAGCAGCTCGGTAGTAGGTAATGAAAAACTGTTTTTT.

The chain is built from TRBV13 and TRBJ1-1, with 8 bases aligning to TRBD1. The CDR3 spans 15 residues. V lost 6 bases, J lost 3 bases, and 9 bases stayed unmatched. CDR1 is PRHDT and CDR2 is FYEKMQ in the germline V gene (reference sequence). CDR3 nucleotide sequence: TGTGCCAGCAGAAAGGTGGGACAGGCGCACACTGAAGCTTTCTTT. Translated: CASRKVGQAHTEAFF.

To note about this clonotype: One junction end disagrees with the germline gene, perhaps due to a read error. The rearrangement links TRBV10-3 to TRBJ1-6, with 8 bases matching TRBD1. The length of the CDR3 is 15 residues. The germline gives CDR1 ENHRY, CDR2 SYGVKD. The CDR3 loop reads CAISGDRTDNPPLHF. The CDR3 DNA follows: TGTGCCATCAGCGGGGACAGGACTGATAATCCACCCCTCCACTTT.

This clonotype was seen repeatedly, ten times or more. This chain connects TRBV10-2 to TRBJ2-5; TRBD1 agrees at 8 bases. Trimming removed 6 bases from V and 5 bases from J; junction bases left unmatched: 8. This CDR3 has 14 residues. CDR1 and CDR2 from the germline V gene are WSHSY and SAAADI. The CDR3, as DNA: TGCGCCAGCAGGGACCCGACAGGGGTGGAGACCCAGTACTTC. Encoded protein: CASRDPTGVETQYF.

This clonotype was seen ten or more times. The rearrangement uses TRBV7-2 and TRBJ2-3, with 9 bases fitting TRBD2. V trimming: 1 base; J trimming: 6 bases; junction bases outside the gene matches: 8. This CDR3 has 16 residues. CDR1 SGHTA and CDR2 FQGNSA come from the germline V gene. CDR3 sequence (DNA): TGTGCCAGCAGCTTAGGGGGTAGCGGGGGAATGGATACGCAGTATTTT. It is translated as CASSLGGSGGMDTQYF.

With respect to this clonotype: A much larger clone sits a single nucleotide away, making a read error possible. The chain recombines TRBV30 with TRBJ2-7; D is undetermined. The germline V gene encodes CDR1 GTSNPN and CDR2 SVGIG (reference sequence). The CDR3 runs to 11 residues. This CDR3 is CTWSVIDEQYF. The CDR3 DNA reads TGTACCTGGAGTGTGATAGACGAGCAGTACTTC.

This clonotype was observed many times. The rearrangement joins TRBV9 to TRBJ2-1; D might be TRBD1 or TRBD2, each matching 5 bases. Germline assignment: CDR1 SGDLS and CDR2 YYNGEE. Trimming shortened V by 5 bases and J by 8 bases, and 8 bases separated the two germline ends. The CDR3 length is 11 residues. The CDR3 bases are TGTGCCAGCAGTATGGGGGATGAGCAGTTCTTC. Protein sequence: CASSMGDEQFF.

This clonotype was picked up many times. The V call is TRBV7-8, the J call TRBJ2-7; 7 bases map to TRBD1. The V gene's germline CDR1 is SGHVS and CDR2 FQNEAQ. This CDR3 has 14 amino acids. V was clipped by 5 bases and J by 5 bases; unmatched bases: 9. In DNA form, the CDR3 reads TGTGCCAGCAGCCCCGGGGACAGCCTAGACGAGCAGTACTTC. Its translation: CASSPGDSLDEQYF.

Ten or more counts support this clonotype. The chain recombines TRBV5-1 with TRBJ2-2; D ambiguous. Germline V gene lookup returns CDR1 SGHRS and CDR2 YFSETQ. With 6 bases removed from V and 6 bases from J, the gap between germline ends came to 12 bases. This CDR3 contains 13 residues. The CDR3 loop is CASTGPLSGELFF. DNA for the CDR3: TGCGCCAGCACTGGGCCCCTATCCGGGGAGCTGTTTTTT.

This clonotype was seen at least ten times. The chain recombines TRBV5-1 with TRBJ2-3; 7 nucleotides align to TRBD2. The J segment lost 2 bases and the V segment lost 0 bases, leaving 3 bases of the junction unmatched. The germline V gene has CDR1 SGHRS and CDR2 YFSETQ. CDR3 length: 15 residues. The CDR3 nucleotides read TGCGCCAGCAGCTTGGGGCGGGAGACCACAGATACGCAGTATTTT. Its translation: CASSLGRETTDTQYF.